The entry that follows covers one T cell receptor beta chain sequence. Deletions cut 3 bases from V and 6 bases from J, with 14 bases between. The CDR3 sequence is 15 residues long. Germline V CDR1 and CDR2: MDHEN, SYDVKM. The data derive from a study of T-cell memory formation after mild COVID-19. At the level of the study: The study found TCR clusters largely donor specific.

One entry per CDR3 protein, called by TCRdb with MiXCR from the 5' RACE reads. This sample yields approximately 300,000 distinct CDR3 sequences, of which around 8% are seen a single time; 22% belongs to the top ten. Material for sequencing was PBMCs or a T cell subset sorted from them (not recorded which). The rearrangement uses TRBV28 and TRBJ2-2; possible D gene TRBD1, 7 bases. The sequence came from a young man who had mild COVID-19 (a few samples of this study predate the infection). Cell type and time point are not known. As DNA, the CDR3 is TGTGCCAGCAGTTTCCACGACAGGGAGGCCGGGGAGCTGTTTTTT. This sequence encodes CASSFHDREAGELFF.